This section outlines one T cell receptor (beta chain) sequence together with its context. Its antigen specificity is not known. One base away there is no much larger clone; base qualities are not given. The sample's time point label, decoded: less than 30 weeks on oral tofacitinib. The treatment or condition label, as the study defines it: oral pan-JAK inhibitor, 5-10 mg twice daily. Lesional scalp punch biopsies and peripheral blood were collected from alopecia areata patients. After PBMCs were isolated by density centrifugation and stained for CD3, CD4 and CD8, a FACSAria was used to sort CD4+ and CD8+ T cells. This sample was included in a study of CD8+ T cells in alopecia areata (dated by TCRdb to 2017 to 2018). In the study overall: The treated patients took part in an open-label pilot trial in which moderate-to-severe alopecia areata was treated with oral tofacitinib at 5 to 10 mg twice daily. RNA was obtained with the PAXgene miRNA kit for fixed scalp, the miRNeasy kit for PBMCs, and the RNeasy kit for mouse skin. TCRbeta CDR3 regions were amplified by immunoSEQ multiplex PCR with 35 Vbeta forward and 13 Jbeta reverse primers. To study T cell clonal expansion in alopecia areata, the researchers applied high-throughput TCRbeta sequencing to both the C3H/HeJ mouse model and human patients. Patients on tofacitinib were biopsied at baseline and after 4 and 24 weeks of treatment, and several of the patients also had a later scalp biopsy. On the human side, TCRbeta sequencing was run on scalp tissue and on sorted CD4+ and CD8+ peripheral blood T cells from healthy controls and from alopecia areata patients with either patchy or totalis/universalis disease. Tofacitinib was administered for 6 to 18 months, and 6 months of follow-up off drug were then conducted to assess delayed response and recurrence. Clonality in the scalp was compared among normal scalp (n=4), patchy alopecia areata scalp (n=8), and alopecia totalis/universalis scalp (n=8). For the treated patients, the SALT score, which quantifies what percentage of scalp surface area is affected, served as the measure of disease severity.

Libraries were made using the immunoSEQ multiplex PCR assay. For TCR sequencing, RNA was extracted from every sample and reverse transcribed into cDNA to serve as template. SuperScript III was used for first-strand cDNA synthesis, primed with a 2:1 mix of oligo-dT and random hexamers. A synthetic immune receptor repertoire was used to measure amplification bias, and any remaining bias was corrected computationally. Per the original workflow: After raw reads were preprocessed to remove errors, the CDR3 was defined following IMGT conventions as running from the conserved cysteine to phenylalanine. Clonality was calculated as 1 minus Shannon entropy normalized by log2 of the number of productive unique TCRs. Whether each scalp clone was CD4 or CD8 was inferred by checking scalp TCRbeta sequences against the CD4 and CD8 repertoires from sorted blood. Not all clones reach the TCRdb copy of this immuneACCESS table, which keeps in-frame sequences only. Checked studies attribute under half of the gap to unresolved V genes and leave the rest unexplained. V, J and clone size derive from that table, while D and trimming were established from the DNA sequence. The sample records fewer than 200,000 clones, around 58% of which are singletons. The ten largest account for roughly an eighth of the sample.

V trim: 4 bases; J trim: 0 bases; unmatched bases: 6. As encoded in the germline V gene, CDR1 is SGHVS while CDR2 is FQNEAQ. The CDR3, cysteine through phenylalanine, is 17 amino acids long. The CDR3 DNA has 51 bases and is translated from base 1. The investigation overall reported the following: Many expanded lesional clones persisted in scalp and blood during tofacitinib treatment, which may partly explain relapse after stopping treatment. The treated cohort was small, with a single nonresponder, so links between baseline CD8+ expansion and response need larger studies. Scalp TCR repertoire analysis is complicated because resident alphabeta T cells in normal human skin are also sequenced, whereas mouse skin is dominated by gammadelta T cells. Compared with normal scalp, lesional scalp, particularly in alopecia totalis/universalis, had higher clonality and more expanded CD8+ clones, which suggests antigenic drive. Tofacitinib significantly lowered scalp clonality and the number of expanded CD8+ clones among the top 100 scalp clones. TCR sequences shared between patients were less clear than in mice, possibly partly because of HLA diversity in the patient population.

The origin of this receptor is a human donor with alopecia areata. This chain joins TRBV7-8 to TRBJ2-6; TRBD1 agrees with 7 junctional bases. The sample consisted of CD8+ T cells sorted from blood, taken at week 24, from a patient treated with tofacitinib. The CDR3 amino acid sequence is: CASSSADRASGANVLTF. Read as DNA, the sequence is TGTGCCAGCAGCTCAGCTGACAGGGCCTCTGGGGCCAACGTCCTGACTTTC.